This TCR beta chain stems from a study of T cell repertoires in cytomegalovirus infection. Across the whole study: A matching HLA type, together with CMV infection, was signaled by public TCR beta signatures.

TCRdb re-called the reads through MiXCR, storing one row per CDR3 protein. Here the sample spans about 920,000 distinct CDR3 sequences, 31% being singletons. The germline V gene has CDR1 SGHDT and CDR2 YYEEEE. Deletions cut 4 bases from V and 4 bases from J, with 17 bases between. The CDR3 contains 15 residues. Study-wide findings and caveats: The study found HLA-C-restricted CMV-specific TCR beta clonotypes dominating the ex vivo response. CMV carriers with the relevant HLA were identified by cumulative public TCR beta family frequency.

Regarding this clonotype: Antigen unknown.

The chain has TRBV5-6 and TRBJ1-2, with a possible D match to TRBD1 (6 bases). This clonotype was sampled from a human donor in good health (CMV status not recorded). Some clones in this sample may be carry-over from other donors' samples. This material consisted of cultured CD8+ T cells from PBMCs, taken from culture after CMV antigen stimulation. In nucleotides, the CDR3 is TGTGCCAGCAGCCCTCCGACAGGCCTGGTCTATGGCTACACCTTC. Translation gives CASSPPTGLVYGYTF.